The following is a T cell receptor (beta chain) sequence with its context. As yet, its antigen is unknown. This specimen comes from a study of cytomegalovirus exposure and HLA in healthy donors. Findings of the study overall: A later analysis appeared to link common viral pathogens to several of the most significant clusters. Analyzed later, most CMV-associated TCR beta chains appeared HLA-restricted.

Donors sampled were nominally healthy, though unrecorded immune exposures were likely. V lost 5 bases, J lost 0 bases, and 13 bases lay in between. Germline values: CDR1 SGHRS, CDR2 YFSETQ. The CDR3 has 15 residues. Both 60 Vbeta primers and 13 Jbeta primers went into the PCR. Method: immunoSEQ multiplex PCR; TCRdb's copy keeps in-frame clones and lacks some. The profile shows about 160,000 clones, 71% of them singletons. The material sequenced was PBMCs. This receptor was taken from a woman between 25 and 40 years old in good health and CMV-seronegative. The chain couples TRBV5-1 to TRBJ2-3, with D possibly being TRBD2 (5 bases). The CDR3 DNA sequence: TGCGCCAGCAGTTCGGGAACCCCTAGCACAGATACGCAGTATTTT. Encoded protein: CASSSGTPSTDTQYF. Full variable domain (rest looked up from reference TRBV5-1 and TRBJ2-3): KAGVTQTPRYLIKTRGQQVTLSCSPISGHRSVSWYQQTPGQGLQFLFEYFSETQRNKGNFPGRFSGRQFSNSRSEMNVSTLELGDSALYLCASSSGTPSTDTQYFGPGTRLTVL.